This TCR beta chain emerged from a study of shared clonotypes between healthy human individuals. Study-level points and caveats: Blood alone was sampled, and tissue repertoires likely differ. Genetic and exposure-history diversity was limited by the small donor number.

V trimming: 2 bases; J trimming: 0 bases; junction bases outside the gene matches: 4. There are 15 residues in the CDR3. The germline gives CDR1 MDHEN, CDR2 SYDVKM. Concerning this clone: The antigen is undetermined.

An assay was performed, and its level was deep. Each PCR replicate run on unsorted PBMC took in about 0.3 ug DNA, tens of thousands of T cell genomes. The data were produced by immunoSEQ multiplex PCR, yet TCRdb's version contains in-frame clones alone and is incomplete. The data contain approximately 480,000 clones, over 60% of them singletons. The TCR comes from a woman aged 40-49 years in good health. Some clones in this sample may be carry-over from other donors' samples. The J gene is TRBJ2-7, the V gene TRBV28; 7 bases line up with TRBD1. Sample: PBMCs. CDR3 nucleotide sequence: TGTGCCAGCAGTTTAAGGGGGACAGTCTCCTACGAGCAGTACTTC. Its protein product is CASSLRGTVSYEQYF.